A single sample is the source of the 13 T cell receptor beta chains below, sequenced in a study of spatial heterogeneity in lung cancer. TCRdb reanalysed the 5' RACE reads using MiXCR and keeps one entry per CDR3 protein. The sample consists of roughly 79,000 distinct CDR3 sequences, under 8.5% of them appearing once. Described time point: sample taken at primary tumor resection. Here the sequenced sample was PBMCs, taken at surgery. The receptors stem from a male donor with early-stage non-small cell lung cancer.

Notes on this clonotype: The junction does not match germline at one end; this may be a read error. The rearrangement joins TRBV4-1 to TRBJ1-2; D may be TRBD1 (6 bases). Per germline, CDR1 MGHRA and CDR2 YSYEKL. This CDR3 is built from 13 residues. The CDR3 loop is CVSSHRDNYGYTF. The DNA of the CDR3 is TGCGTCAGCAGCCACAGGGATAACTATGGCTACACCTTC.

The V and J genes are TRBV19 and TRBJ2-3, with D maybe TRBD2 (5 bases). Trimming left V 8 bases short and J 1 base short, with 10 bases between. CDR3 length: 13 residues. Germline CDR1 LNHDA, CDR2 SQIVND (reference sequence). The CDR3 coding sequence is TGTGCCAGTGGGGAGTGGCGCACAGATACGCAGTATTTT. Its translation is CASGEWRTDTQYF.

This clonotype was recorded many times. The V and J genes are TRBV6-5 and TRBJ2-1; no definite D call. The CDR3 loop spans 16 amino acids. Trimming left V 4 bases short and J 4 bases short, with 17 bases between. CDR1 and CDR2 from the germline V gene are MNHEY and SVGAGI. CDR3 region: CASSSSGALGYNEQFF. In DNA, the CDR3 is TGTGCCAGCAGTTCCTCAGGAGCGTTAGGGTACAATGAGCAGTTCTTC.

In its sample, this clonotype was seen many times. In DNA, the CDR3 is TGTGCCTGGAGTGTACAGGGTGACACTGAAGCTTTCTTT. Its translation: CAWSVQGDTEAFF. The V and J genes are TRBV30 and TRBJ1-1, with D perhaps TRBD1 (6 bases). V was trimmed by 0 bases and J by 3 bases, leaving 8 bases between them. Germline V lookup: CDR1 GTSNPN, CDR2 SVGIG (reference sequence). The CDR3 totals 13 residues.

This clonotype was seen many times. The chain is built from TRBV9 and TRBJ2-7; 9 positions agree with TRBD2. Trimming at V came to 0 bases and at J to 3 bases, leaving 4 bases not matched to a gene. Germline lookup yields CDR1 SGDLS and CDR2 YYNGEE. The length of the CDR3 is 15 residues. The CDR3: CASSVASGDLYEQYF. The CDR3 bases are TGTGCCAGCAGCGTAGCTAGCGGGGACCTCTACGAGCAGTACTTC.

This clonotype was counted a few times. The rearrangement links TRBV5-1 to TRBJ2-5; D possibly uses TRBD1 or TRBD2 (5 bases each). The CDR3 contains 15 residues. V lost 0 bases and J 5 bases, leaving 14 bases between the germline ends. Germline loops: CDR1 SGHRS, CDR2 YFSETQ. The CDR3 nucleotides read TGCGCCAGCAGCTTGGGGACGGCCGGGACGGAGACCCAGTACTTC. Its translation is CASSLGTAGTETQYF. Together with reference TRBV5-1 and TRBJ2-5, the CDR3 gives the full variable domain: KAGVTQTPRYLIKTRGQQVTLSCSPISGHRSVSWYQQTPGQGLQFLFEYFSETQRNKGNFPGRFSGRQFSNSRSEMNVSTLELGDSALYLCASSLGTAGTETQYFGPGTRLLVL.

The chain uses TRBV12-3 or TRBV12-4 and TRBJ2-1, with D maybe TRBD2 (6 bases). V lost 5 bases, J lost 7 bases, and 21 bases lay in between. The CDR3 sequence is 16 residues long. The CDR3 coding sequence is TGTGCCAGCAGTCCGTCCTTTACGGGAGTGACTAATGAGCAGTTCTTC. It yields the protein CASSPSFTGVTNEQFF.

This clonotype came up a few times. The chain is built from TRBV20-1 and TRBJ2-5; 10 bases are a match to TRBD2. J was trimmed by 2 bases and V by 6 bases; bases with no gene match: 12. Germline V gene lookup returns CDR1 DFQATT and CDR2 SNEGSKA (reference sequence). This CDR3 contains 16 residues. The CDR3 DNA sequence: TGCAGTGCCCGAGAGGTACTAGCGGGGTCTCAAGAGACCCAGTACTTC. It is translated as CSAREVLAGSQETQYF.

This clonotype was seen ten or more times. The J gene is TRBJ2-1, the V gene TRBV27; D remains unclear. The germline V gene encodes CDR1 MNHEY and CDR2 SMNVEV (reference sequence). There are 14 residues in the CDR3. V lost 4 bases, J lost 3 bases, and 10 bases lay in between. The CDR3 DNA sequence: TGTGCCAGCAGTTATGAGGCCCTCTACAATGAGCAGTTCTTC. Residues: CASSYEALYNEQFF.

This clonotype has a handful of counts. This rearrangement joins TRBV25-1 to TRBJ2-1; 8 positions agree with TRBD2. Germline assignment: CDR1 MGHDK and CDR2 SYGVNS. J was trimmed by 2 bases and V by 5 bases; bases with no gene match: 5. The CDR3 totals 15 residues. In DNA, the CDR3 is TGTGCCAGCAGTCGGGCGGGAGGAGCCTACAATGAGCAGTTCTTC. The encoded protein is CASSRAGGAYNEQFF.

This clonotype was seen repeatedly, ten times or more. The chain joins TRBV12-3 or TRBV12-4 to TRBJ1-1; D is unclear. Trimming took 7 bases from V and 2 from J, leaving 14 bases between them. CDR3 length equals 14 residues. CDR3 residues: CASTSGPTNTEAFF. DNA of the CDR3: TGTGCCAGCACCTCCGGACCGACAAACACTGAAGCTTTCTTT.

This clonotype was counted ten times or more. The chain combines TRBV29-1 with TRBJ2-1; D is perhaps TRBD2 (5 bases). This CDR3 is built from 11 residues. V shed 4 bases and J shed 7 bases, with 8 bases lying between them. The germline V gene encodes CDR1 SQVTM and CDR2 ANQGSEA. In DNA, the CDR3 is TGCAGCGTTGTACGGGGTAATGAGCAGTTCTTC. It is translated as CSVVRGNEQFF.

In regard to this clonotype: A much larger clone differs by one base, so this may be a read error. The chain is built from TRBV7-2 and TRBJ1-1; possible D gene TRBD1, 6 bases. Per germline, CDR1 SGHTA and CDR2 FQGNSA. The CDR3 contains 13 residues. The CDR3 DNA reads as TGTGCCAGCAGTTTTGACAGGAACACTGAAGCTATCTTT. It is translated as CASSFDRNTEAIF.